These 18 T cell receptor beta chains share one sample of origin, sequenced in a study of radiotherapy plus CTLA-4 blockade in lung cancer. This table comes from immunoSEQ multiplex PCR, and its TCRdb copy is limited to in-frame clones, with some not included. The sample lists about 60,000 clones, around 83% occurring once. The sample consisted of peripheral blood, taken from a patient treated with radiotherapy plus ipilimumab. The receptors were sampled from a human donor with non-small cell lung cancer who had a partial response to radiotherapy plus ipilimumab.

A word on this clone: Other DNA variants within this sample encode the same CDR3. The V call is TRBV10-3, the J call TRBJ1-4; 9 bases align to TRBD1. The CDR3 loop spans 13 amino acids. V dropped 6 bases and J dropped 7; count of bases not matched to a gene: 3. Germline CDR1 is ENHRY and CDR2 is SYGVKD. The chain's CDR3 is CAISEDRGEKLFF. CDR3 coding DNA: TGTGCCATCAGCGAGGACAGGGGTGAAAAACTGTTTTTT.

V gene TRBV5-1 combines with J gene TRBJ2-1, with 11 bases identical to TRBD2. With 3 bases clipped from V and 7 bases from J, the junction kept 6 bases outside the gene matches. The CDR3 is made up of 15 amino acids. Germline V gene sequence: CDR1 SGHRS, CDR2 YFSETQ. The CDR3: CASSWDLAGGNEQFF. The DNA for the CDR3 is TGCGCCAGCAGCTGGGATCTAGCGGGAGGAAATGAGCAGTTCTTC.

CDR3 nucleotides: TGTGCCAGCAGCTTGAGGGACTATATCACCGGGGAGCTGTTTTTT. Translating gives CASSLRDYITGELFF. The chain carries TRBV5-8 and TRBJ2-2; TRBD2 matches 7 bases. CDR1 SGHTS and CDR2 YDEGEE come from the germline V gene. There are 15 residues in the CDR3. V was pared by 1 base and J by 4 bases, with 4 bases of the junction left unmatched. Based on the CDR3 plus reference TRBV5-8 and TRBJ2-2, the full variable domain is EAGVTQSPTHLIKTRGQQATLRCSPISGHTSVYWYQQALGLGLQFLLWYDEGEERNRGNFPPRFSGRQFPNYSSELNVNALELEDSALYLCASSLRDYITGELFFGEGSRLTVL.

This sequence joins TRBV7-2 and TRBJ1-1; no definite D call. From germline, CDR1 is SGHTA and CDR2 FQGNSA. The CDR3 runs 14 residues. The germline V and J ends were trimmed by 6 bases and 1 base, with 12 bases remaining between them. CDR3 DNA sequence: TGTGCCAGCAGTTTCGTCCCGGGGAACACTGAAGCTTTCTTT. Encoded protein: CASSFVPGNTEAFF.

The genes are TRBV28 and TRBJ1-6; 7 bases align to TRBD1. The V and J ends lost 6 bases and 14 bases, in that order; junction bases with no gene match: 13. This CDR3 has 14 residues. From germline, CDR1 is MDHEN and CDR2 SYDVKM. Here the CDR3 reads CASSPRTGSQTLHF. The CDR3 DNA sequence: TGTGCCAGCAGCCCTCGGACAGGATCCCAAACCCTCCACTTT.

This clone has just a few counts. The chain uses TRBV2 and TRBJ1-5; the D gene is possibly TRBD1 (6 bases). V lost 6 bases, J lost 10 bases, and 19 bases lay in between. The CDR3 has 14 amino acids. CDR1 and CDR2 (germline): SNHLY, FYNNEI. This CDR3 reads CASRRGQIVSPQHF. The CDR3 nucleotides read TGTGCCAGCAGGAGAGGACAGATTGTCAGCCCCCAGCATTTT.

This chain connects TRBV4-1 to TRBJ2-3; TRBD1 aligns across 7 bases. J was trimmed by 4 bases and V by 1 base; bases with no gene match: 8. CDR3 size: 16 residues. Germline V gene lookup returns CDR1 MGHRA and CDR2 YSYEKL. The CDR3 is CASSQGVVRGSDTQYF. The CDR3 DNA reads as TGCGCCAGCAGCCAAGGTGTTGTCAGGGGGTCAGATACGCAGTATTTT.

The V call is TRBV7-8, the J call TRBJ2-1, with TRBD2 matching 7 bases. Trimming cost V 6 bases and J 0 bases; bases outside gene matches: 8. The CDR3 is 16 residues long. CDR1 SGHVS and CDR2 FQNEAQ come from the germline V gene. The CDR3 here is CASRNSSGSSYNEQFF. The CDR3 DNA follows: TGTGCCAGCAGGAACTCTAGCGGTTCCTCCTACAATGAGCAGTTCTTC.

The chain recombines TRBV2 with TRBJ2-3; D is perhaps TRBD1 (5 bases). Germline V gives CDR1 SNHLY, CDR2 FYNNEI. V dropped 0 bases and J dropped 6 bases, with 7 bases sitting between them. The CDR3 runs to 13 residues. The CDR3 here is CASSEARQDTQYF. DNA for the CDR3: TGTGCCAGCAGTGAAGCGCGACAGGATACGCAGTATTTT.

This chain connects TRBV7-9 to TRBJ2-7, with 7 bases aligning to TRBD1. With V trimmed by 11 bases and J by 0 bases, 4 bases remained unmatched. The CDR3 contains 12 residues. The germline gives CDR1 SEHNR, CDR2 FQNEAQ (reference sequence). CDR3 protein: CAVQGSSYEQYF. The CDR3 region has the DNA TGTGCCGTACAGGGGAGCTCCTACGAGCAGTACTTC.

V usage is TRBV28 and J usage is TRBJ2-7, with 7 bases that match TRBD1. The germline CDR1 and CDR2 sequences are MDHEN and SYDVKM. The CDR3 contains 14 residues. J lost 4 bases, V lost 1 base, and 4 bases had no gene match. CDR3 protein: CASSLSQTGYEQYF. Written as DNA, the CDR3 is TGTGCCAGCAGTTTATCACAGACAGGGTACGAGCAGTACTTC. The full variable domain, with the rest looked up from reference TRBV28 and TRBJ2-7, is DVKVTQSSRYLVKRTGEKVFLECVQDMDHENMFWYRQDPGLGLRLIYFSYDVKMKEKGDIPEGYSVSREKKERFSLILESASTNQTSMYLCASSLSQTGYEQYFGPGTRLTVT.

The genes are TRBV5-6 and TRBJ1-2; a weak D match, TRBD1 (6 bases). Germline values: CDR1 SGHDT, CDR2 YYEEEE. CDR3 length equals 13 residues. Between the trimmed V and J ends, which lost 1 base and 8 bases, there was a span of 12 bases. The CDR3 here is CASSLYREGGYTF. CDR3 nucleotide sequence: TGTGCCAGCAGCTTGTACAGGGAAGGCGGCTACACCTTC.

CDR3 sequence reads: CASSLPGAYEQYF. For the CDR3, the DNA is TGTGCCAGCAGTTTACCGGGGGCCTACGAGCAGTACTTC. This chain connects TRBV28 to TRBJ2-7; weak D call: TRBD2 (6 bases). CDR3 length equals 13 residues. The V gene lost 2 bases and the J gene lost 2 bases, with 7 bases spanning the gap. The V gene's germline CDR1 is MDHEN and CDR2 SYDVKM.

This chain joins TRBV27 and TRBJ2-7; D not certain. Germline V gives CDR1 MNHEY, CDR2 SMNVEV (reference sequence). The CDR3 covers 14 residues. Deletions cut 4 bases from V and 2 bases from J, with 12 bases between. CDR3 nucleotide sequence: TGTGCCAGCAGTTCGGTCACCAACCCCTACGAGCAGTACTTC. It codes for CASSSVTNPYEQYF.

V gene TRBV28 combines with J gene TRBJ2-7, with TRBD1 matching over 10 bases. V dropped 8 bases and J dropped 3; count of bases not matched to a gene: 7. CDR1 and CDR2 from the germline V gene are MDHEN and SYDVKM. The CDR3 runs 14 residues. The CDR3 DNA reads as TGTGCCAGCCTACAGGGACAGGGGATCTACGAGCAGTACTTC. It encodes CASLQGQGIYEQYF.

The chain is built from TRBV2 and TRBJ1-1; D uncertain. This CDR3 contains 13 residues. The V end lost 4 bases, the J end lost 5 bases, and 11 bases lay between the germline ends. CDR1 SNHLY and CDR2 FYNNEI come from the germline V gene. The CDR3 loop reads CASSVSGWTEAFF. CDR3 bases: TGTGCCAGCAGTGTCTCGGGGTGGACTGAAGCTTTCTTT.

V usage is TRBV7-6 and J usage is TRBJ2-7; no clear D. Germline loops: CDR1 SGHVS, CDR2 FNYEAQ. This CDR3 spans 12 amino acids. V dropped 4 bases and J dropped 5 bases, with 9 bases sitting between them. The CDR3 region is CASSSARDEQYF. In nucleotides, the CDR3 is TGTGCCAGCAGCTCCGCTAGAGACGAGCAGTACTTC.

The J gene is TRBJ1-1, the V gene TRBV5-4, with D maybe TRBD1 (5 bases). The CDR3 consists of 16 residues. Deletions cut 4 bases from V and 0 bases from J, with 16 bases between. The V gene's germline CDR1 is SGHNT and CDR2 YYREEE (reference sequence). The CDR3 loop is CASSAGPGQLNTEAFF. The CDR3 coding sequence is TGTGCCAGCAGCGCGGGGCCGGGCCAGCTGAACACTGAAGCTTTCTTT. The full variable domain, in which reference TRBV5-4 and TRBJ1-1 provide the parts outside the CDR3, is ETGVTQSPTHLIKTRGQQVTLRCSSQSGHNTVSWYQQALGQGPQFIFQYYREEENGRGNFPPRFSGLQFPNYSSELNVNALELDDSALYLCASSAGPGQLNTEAFFGQGTRLTVV.